A selection of T cell receptor beta chains follows, all from one sample in a study of chemoradiotherapy in HPV16-positive cancers. Assay: immunoSEQ multiplex PCR; the TCRdb copy retains only in-frame clones and omits some. Of 450 to 600 clones in the sample, about 71% were seen once. Sequences were derived from tumor tissue, sampled from a patient who underwent chemoradiotherapy. The source of these receptors is a human donor with HPV-associated anogenital cancer. The CDR3 runs from the conserved cysteine through the conserved F or W. The D gene is left open where the match is weak. The listing skips clone size in some rows; elsewhere it reads once, few, many or a size class.

abundance,v_gene,d_gene,j_gene,len,CDR3aa,CDR3nt
few,TRBV19,NA,TRBJ1-1,12,CASSMGTLEAFF,TGTGCCAGTAGTATGGGGACACTGGAAGCTTTCTTT
NA,TRBV10-3,NA,TRBJ1-5,12,CAISEPQQPQHF,TGTGCCATCAGTGAGCCACAGCAGCCCCAGCATTTT
NA,TRBV2,NA,TRBJ2-1,15,CAVIAGSNSYNEQFF,TGTGCCGTCATAGCCGGGAGTAATTCCTACAATGAGCAGTTCTTC
NA,TRBV2,NA,TRBJ2-5,12,CASGETLETQYF,TGTGCCAGCGGGGAGACACTGGAGACCCAGTACTTC
NA,TRBV7-3,TRBD2,TRBJ2-3,15,CASSLTSGETDTQYF,TGTGCCAGCAGTCTGACTAGCGGGGAAACAGATACGCAGTATTTT
NA,TRBV6-1,TRBD1,TRBJ1-2,14,CASSKGEGGDGYTF,TGTGCCAGCAGTAAAGGGGAAGGGGGCGACGGCTACACCTTC
NA,TRBV19,NA,TRBJ2-5,13,CASRGRPVETQYF,TGTGCCAGTAGGGGGAGGCCCGTGGAGACCCAGTACTTC
NA,TRBV14,NA,TRBJ2-7,15,CASSQTRDTAYEQYF,TGTGCCAGCAGCCAAACCCGGGACACTGCCTACGAGCAGTACTTC
NA,TRBV7-6,TRBD1,TRBJ2-2,19,CASSLAFFWDRTNTGELFF,TGTGCCAGCAGCTTAGCGTTCTTCTGGGACAGGACAAACACCGGGGAGCTGTTTTTT
NA,TRBV6-5,TRBD1,TRBJ2-7,16,CASSYSWDRVSYEQYF,TGTGCCAGCAGTTACTCCTGGGACAGGGTCTCCTACGAGCAGTACTTC
NA,TRBV11-2,NA,TRBJ2-7,13,CASSLDGWAEQYF,TGTGCCAGCAGCTTAGACGGTTGGGCTGAGCAGTACTTC
once,TRBV21-1,NA,TRBJ2-7,13,CASSKGQFYEQYF,TGTGCCAGCAGCAAAGGACAGTTTTACGAGCAGTACTTC
NA,TRBV29-1,TRBD1,TRBJ2-2,13,CSVALGQGTPFVF,TGCAGCGTTGCCCTCGGACAGGGGACTCCATTTGTTTTT
NA,TRBV11-2,NA,TRBJ2-5,14,CASSLGADQETQYF,TGTGCCAGCAGCTTAGGGGCAGACCAAGAGACCCAGTACTTC
few,TRBV4-1,NA,TRBJ1-5,16,CASSHPTMGHTQPQHF,TGCGCCAGCAGCCACCCAACGATGGGTCACACTCAGCCCCAGCATTTT
NA,TRBV6-6,NA,TRBJ2-7,14,CASSYGRARGEQYF,TGTGCCAGCAGTTACGGGCGGGCCCGGGGCGAGCAGTACTTC
NA,TRBV27,TRBD1,TRBJ1-2,14,CASSTGTGVYGYTF,TGTGCCAGCAGCACCGGGACAGGGGTCTATGGCTACACCTTC
NA,TRBV29-1,NA,TRBJ1-5,12,CSVEEQGQPQHF,TGCAGCGTTGAAGAGCAGGGTCAGCCCCAGCATTTT
NA,TRBV6-1,NA,TRBJ1-1,15,CASTSVWGLNTEAFF,TGTGCCAGCACCAGTGTATGGGGGCTGAACACTGAAGCTTTCTTT
NA,TRBV18,NA,TRBJ1-1,15,CASSFSQDWTSEAFF,TGTGCCAGCTCATTCTCTCAGGACTGGACCTCAGAAGCTTTCTTT
NA,TRBV28,NA,TRBJ1-1,11,CATISYTEAFF,TGTGCCACCATCTCGTACACTGAAGCTTTCTTT
NA,TRBV25-1,TRBD1,TRBJ1-1,14,CASLRTGGKTEAFF,TGTGCCAGCTTACGGACAGGGGGCAAGACTGAAGCTTTCTTT
NA,TRBV5-4,NA,TRBJ2-3,15,CASSSAGQRTDTQYF,TGTGCCAGCAGCTCCGCAGGACAGCGCACAGATACGCAGTATTTT
NA,TRBV5-8,NA,TRBJ2-3,14,CASSSGTFTDTQYF,TGTGCCAGCAGCTCGGGGACGTTCACAGATACGCAGTATTTT
NA,TRBV7-6,TRBD2,TRBJ2-5,15,CASSSGASGRETQYF,TGTGCCAGCAGCTCGGGGGCTAGCGGGAGAGAGACCCAGTACTTC
NA,TRBV27,NA,TRBJ2-7,14,CASSQNSVSYEQYF,TGTGCCAGCAGTCAAAATAGCGTATCCTACGAGCAGTACTTC
few,TRBV6-5,NA,TRBJ2-3,13,CASSPLRADTQYF,TGTGCCAGCAGCCCCCTACGGGCAGATACGCAGTATTTT
large,TRBV27,NA,TRBJ2-7,14,CASSPWGSRGEQYF,TGTGCCAGCAGCCCCTGGGGCTCCCGAGGGGAGCAGTACTTC
NA,TRBV23-1,NA,TRBJ2-7,14,CASSPISSSYEQYF,TGCGCCAGCAGTCCCATATCCAGCTCCTACGAGCAGTACTTC
NA,TRBV5-4,NA,TRBJ1-1,14,CASSSPQRYTEAFF,TGTGCCAGCAGCTCCCCCCAGCGTTACACTGAAGCTTTCTTT
NA,TRBV11-2,TRBD2,TRBJ2-3,17,CASSRLAGAASTDTQYF,TGTGCCAGCAGCCGACTAGCGGGGGCCGCTAGCACAGATACGCAGTATTTT
NA,TRBV6-4,NA,TRBJ2-1,13,CASSDSSYNEQFF,TGTGCCAGCAGTGACTCGAGTTACAATGAGCAGTTCTTC
NA,TRBV5-6,NA,TRBJ2-2,13,CASSFRDTGELFF,TGTGCCAGCAGCTTTCGGGACACCGGGGAGCTGTTTTTT
NA,TRBV19,TRBD1,TRBJ2-7,14,CASSPGTGNHEQYF,TGTGCCAGTAGTCCAGGGACAGGGAACCACGAGCAGTACTTC
NA,TRBV7-3,TRBD2,TRBJ2-3,15,CASSLTSGETDTQYF,TGTGCCAGCAGCCTCACTAGCGGGGAGACAGATACGCAGTATTTT
NA,TRBV27,TRBD1,TRBJ1-2,14,CATNSGTGVYGYTF,TGTGCCACAAACTCAGGGACAGGGGTCTATGGCTACACCTTC
NA,TRBV28,NA,TRBJ2-7,12,CASGLADYEQYF,TGTGCCAGCGGGTTAGCTGACTACGAGCAGTACTTC
NA,TRBV5-1,NA,TRBJ2-7,18,CASSPTVPGQRSSYEQYF,TGCGCCAGCAGTCCGACCGTACCGGGACAAAGGAGCTCCTACGAGCAGTACTTC
NA,TRBV29-1,NA,TRBJ2-1,13,CSVPSSSYNEQFF,TGCAGCGTTCCGAGTAGCTCCTACAATGAGCAGTTCTTC
NA,TRBV7-9,NA,TRBJ1-5,12,CASSLDHRAQHF,TGTGCCAGCAGCTTAGACCACCGGGCCCAGCATTTT
NA,TRBV6-1,NA,TRBJ1-2,16,CASSESTTEWRRGYTF,TGTGCCAGCAGTGAATCAACGACAGAATGGAGGCGTGGCTACACCTTC
NA,TRBV29-1,NA,TRBJ2-1,11,CSVAGWNEQFF,TGCAGCGTGGCAGGGTGGAATGAGCAGTTCTTC
NA,TRBV15,TRBD2,TRBJ2-5,15,CATSRDSGGAETQYF,TGTGCCACCAGCAGAGATAGCGGGGGGGCCGAGACCCAGTACTTC
NA,TRBV11-2,NA,TRBJ1-4,17,CASSLLGAGGFGEKLFF,TGTGCCAGCAGCTTATTAGGGGCGGGAGGGTTCGGTGAAAAACTGTTTTTT
NA,TRBV7-8,NA,TRBJ1-1,14,CASSLERGVPEAFF,TGTGCCAGCAGCTTAGAGAGGGGGGTGCCTGAAGCTTTCTTT
NA,TRBV7-3,NA,TRBJ2-2,17,CASSLTGLQGRTGELFF,TGTGCCAGCAGCTTAACCGGGCTCCAGGGGAGGACCGGGGAGCTGTTTTTT
NA,TRBV6-6,NA,TRBJ1-3,14,CASRTGTGGNTIYF,TGTGCCAGCAGAACCGGGACGGGTGGAAACACCATATATTTT
few,TRBV19,TRBD1,TRBJ2-6,16,CASSVGGYAGANVLTF,TGTGCCAGTAGTGTAGGGGGCTACGCTGGGGCCAACGTCCTGACTTTC
NA,TRBV7-9,NA,TRBJ2-7,13,CASSLEGGYEQYF,TGTGCCAGCAGCTTGGAGGGGGGCTACGAGCAGTACTTC
NA,TRBV6-1,NA,TRBJ1-2,15,CASSGGAGTLRGYTF,TGTGCCAGCAGTGGGGGAGCGGGGACTTTACGAGGCTACACCTTC
NA,TRBV5-1,NA,TRBJ2-2,15,CASSLAISGAGELFF,TGCGCCAGCAGCTTGGCCATTTCGGGGGCCGGGGAGCTGTTTTTT
NA,TRBV6-1,NA,TRBJ1-5,15,CASSAWISGNQPQHF,TGTGCCAGCAGTGCTTGGATTAGCGGCAATCAGCCCCAGCATTTT
NA,TRBV8-2,NA,TRBJ1-2,15,CGSIVRIRKTYGYTF,TGTGGCAGTATTGTGAGGATACGAAAGACCTATGGCTACACCTTC
few,TRBV5-1,NA,TRBJ1-1,14,CASSSGQPNTEAFF,TGCGCCAGCAGCTCCGGACAGCCAAACACTGAAGCTTTCTTT
NA,TRBV27,TRBD1,TRBJ1-1,13,CASSTGTGLDAFF,TGTGCCAGCAGTACTGGGACAGGGTTGGACGCTTTCTTT